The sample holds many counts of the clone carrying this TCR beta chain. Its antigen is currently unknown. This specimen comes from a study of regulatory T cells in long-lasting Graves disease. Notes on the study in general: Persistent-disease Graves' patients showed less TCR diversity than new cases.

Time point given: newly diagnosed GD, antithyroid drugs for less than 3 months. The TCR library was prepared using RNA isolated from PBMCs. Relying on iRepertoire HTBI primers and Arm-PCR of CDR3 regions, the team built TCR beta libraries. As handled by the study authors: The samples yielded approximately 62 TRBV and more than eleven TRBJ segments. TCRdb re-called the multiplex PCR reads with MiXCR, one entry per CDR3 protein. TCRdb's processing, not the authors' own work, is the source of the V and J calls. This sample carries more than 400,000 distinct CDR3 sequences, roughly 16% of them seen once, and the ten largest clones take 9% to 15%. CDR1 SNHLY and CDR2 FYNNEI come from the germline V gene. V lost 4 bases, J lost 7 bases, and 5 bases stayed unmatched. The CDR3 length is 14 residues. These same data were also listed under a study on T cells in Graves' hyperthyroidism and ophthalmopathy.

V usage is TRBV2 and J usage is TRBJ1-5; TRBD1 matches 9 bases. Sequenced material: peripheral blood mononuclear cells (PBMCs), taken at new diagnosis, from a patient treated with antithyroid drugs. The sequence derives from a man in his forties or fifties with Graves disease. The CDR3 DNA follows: TGTGCCAGCAGTGCTGGACAGGGGACCCAGCCCCAGCATTTT. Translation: CASSAGQGTQPQHF.